This entry lists 20 T cell receptor beta chains sequenced from one sample in a study of blood T cell repertoires in COVID-19. Here immunoSEQ multiplex PCR was the method, and the copy in TCRdb shows in-frame clones only, minus some. The data contain 85,000 to 110,000 clones, more than 80% of them singletons. The sample taken for sequencing was peripheral blood. The receptors come from a woman in her sixties with acute or convalescent COVID-19.

The chain joins TRBV28 to TRBJ1-2, with D maybe TRBD1 (5 bases). Trimming cost V 6 bases and J 4 bases, with 12 bases left between them. The V gene's germline CDR1 is MDHEN and CDR2 SYDVKM. This CDR3 region has 13 residues. For the CDR3, the DNA is TGTGCCAGCAGCCCGGGACTGCTCTATGGCTACACCTTC. This sequence encodes CASSPGLLYGYTF.

V is TRBV7-9 and J is TRBJ1-2; 9 bases fit TRBD1. The germline gives CDR1 SEHNR, CDR2 FQNEAQ (reference sequence). The length of the CDR3 is 15 residues. With 8 bases clipped from V and 4 bases from J, the junction kept 11 bases outside the gene matches. The chain's CDR3 is CASGPSTGGIYGYTF. The CDR3 coding sequence is TGTGCCAGCGGGCCCTCGACAGGGGGTATCTATGGCTACACCTTC.

The chain has TRBV18 and TRBJ1-1; D may be TRBD1 (5 bases). In germline, CDR1 is KGHSH, CDR2 LQKENI. The CDR3 totals 13 residues. V lost 8 bases and J lost 1, with 11 bases in between. The CDR3 here is CASQGQQNTEAFF. In DNA form, the CDR3 reads TGTGCCAGCCAGGGCCAGCAGAACACTGAAGCTTTCTTT.

The chain recombines TRBV6-1 with TRBJ2-1, with D possibly TRBD1 on 5 matching bases. V was trimmed by 2 bases and J by 5 bases, leaving 10 bases between them. Germline V gives CDR1 MNHNS, CDR2 SASEGT. The CDR3 has 14 amino acids. The CDR3 sequence is CASSEYDRNNEQFF. CDR3 DNA sequence: TGTGCCAGCAGTGAATATGACAGAAACAATGAGCAGTTCTTC.

The J gene is TRBJ2-7, the V gene TRBV12-5; 12 positions agree with TRBD1. V was pared by 2 bases and J by 12 bases, with 8 bases of the junction left unmatched. Germline V gives CDR1 LGHNT, CDR2 FRNRAP. The CDR3 spans 14 residues. The CDR3: CASGLYGGQGAVYV. DNA of the CDR3: TGTGCTAGTGGTTTGTACGGGGGACAGGGGGCTGTGTACGTC.

A few counts support this clone. V usage is TRBV9 and J usage is TRBJ1-1, with D perhaps TRBD1 (5 bases). V dropped 4 bases and J dropped 11 bases, with 18 bases sitting between them. There are 13 residues in the CDR3. Germline CDR1 is SGDLS and CDR2 is YYNGEE. Here the CDR3 DNA reads TGTGCCAGCAGCACACAGGATACCATGACTGCTTTCTTT. Protein: CASSTQDTMTAFF.

V gene TRBV13 combines with J gene TRBJ2-1; TRBD1 might be the D (6 bases). V lost 5 bases and J 9 bases, leaving 11 bases between the germline ends. The CDR3 is 12 amino acids. The germline V gene has CDR1 PRHDT and CDR2 FYEKMQ (reference sequence). The CDR3 protein is CASSRLGGEQFF. Here the CDR3 DNA reads TGTGCCAGCAGCCGGCTAGGGGGTGAGCAGTTCTTC.

The rearrangement links TRBV18 to TRBJ2-5, with TRBD2 matching over 8 bases. Trimming at V came to 3 bases and at J to 1 base, leaving 4 bases not matched to a gene. This CDR3 has 15 amino acids. CDR1 KGHSH and CDR2 LQKENI come from the germline V gene. CDR3: CASSPLSGGQETQYF. The CDR3 nucleotides are TGTGCCAGCTCACCTTTGAGCGGGGGCCAAGAGACCCAGTACTTC.

The chain links TRBV9 to TRBJ1-4; TRBD1 might be the D (5 bases). Germline CDR1 reads SGDLS; CDR2 reads YYNGEE. This CDR3 has 14 amino acids. V was pared by 0 bases and J by 7 bases, with 10 bases between. In DNA, the CDR3 is TGTGCCAGCAGCGTAGGAGCGCAGGGTGAAAAACTGTTTTTT. It is translated as CASSVGAQGEKLFF.

This clone has a single count. The V call is TRBV24-1, the J call TRBJ2-7, with TRBD2 matching 10 bases. The germline V gene encodes CDR1 KGHDR and CDR2 SFDVKD. The CDR3 is 14 amino acids. Trimming took 3 bases from V and 2 from J; bases not matched to a gene: 0. CDR3 sequence: CATSDTSGTYEQYF. The CDR3 DNA follows: TGTGCCACCAGTGATACTAGCGGGACCTACGAGCAGTACTTC.

The rearrangement links TRBV12-3 or TRBV12-4 to TRBJ1-3, with 7 bases identical to TRBD1. J gave up 8 bases and V 5 bases, and 6 bases lay outside the gene matches. The CDR3 totals 13 residues. The CDR3 nucleotides read TGTGCCAGCAGTCGACAGGGATTGGACACCATATATTTT. Protein product: CASSRQGLDTIYF.

This chain uses TRBV9 with TRBJ2-1, with TRBD2 matching 12 bases. CDR3 length equals 15 residues. The junction had 5 bases not matched to a gene; V was cut back by 3 bases and J by 7 bases. The germline V gene encodes CDR1 SGDLS and CDR2 YYNGEE. The CDR3: CASSETSGSWNEQFF. The CDR3 DNA is TGTGCCAGCAGCGAGACTAGCGGGAGCTGGAATGAGCAGTTCTTC.

This chain connects TRBV6-5 to TRBJ2-5, with D perhaps TRBD1 (6 bases). CDR3 length equals 15 residues. The germline V gene has CDR1 MNHEY and CDR2 SVGAGI. Trimming removed 6 bases at V and 5 bases at J, with 19 bases between. The CDR3: CASRGAARKWETQYF. The DNA for the CDR3 is TGTGCCAGCAGGGGGGCGGCCCGAAAATGGGAGACCCAGTACTTC.

This rearrangement joins TRBV25-1 to TRBJ2-7; 10 bases agree with TRBD1. The germline V gene has CDR1 MGHDK and CDR2 SYGVNS. V dropped 4 bases and J dropped 4; count of bases not matched to a gene: 7. CDR3 size: 15 residues. The CDR3 DNA sequence: TGTGCCAGCAGTGGACGGGGGACAGGGGCGTACGAGCAGTACTTC. It codes for CASSGRGTGAYEQYF.

The rearrangement uses TRBV7-6 and TRBJ1-6, with TRBD1 identical over 7 bases. The CDR3 sequence is 15 residues long. V dropped 8 bases and J dropped 9; count of bases not matched to a gene: 13. From germline, CDR1 is SGHVS and CDR2 FNYEAQ. CDR3 nucleotide sequence: TGTGCCAGCCGTCCCCAACAGGGGTTCACTTCACCCCTCCACTTT. Its protein product is CASRPQQGFTSPLHF.

The rearrangement joins TRBV24-1 to TRBJ1-2, with a weak D call TRBD1 (5 bases). The CDR3 covers 15 residues. V was cut by 0 bases and J by 3 bases, with 10 bases left in between. Germline V gene data show CDR1 as KGHDR and CDR2 as SFDVKD. For the CDR3, the DNA is TGTGCCACCAGTGATTTGCGGGGGTTTGACTATGGCTACACCTTC. Amino acids: CATSDLRGFDYGYTF.

The chain employs TRBV24-1 and TRBJ2-3; 13 bases line up with TRBD2. The CDR3 loop spans 18 amino acids. V trimming: 4 bases; J trimming: 6 bases; junction bases outside the gene matches: 12. In germline, CDR1 is KGHDR, CDR2 SFDVKD. The CDR3 bases are TGTGCCACCAGTGACCCGGGACTAGCGGGATCCGCCCGGGATACGCAGTATTTT. It yields the protein CATSDPGLAGSARDTQYF.

V gene TRBV6-1 combines with J gene TRBJ2-7, with 10 bases fitting TRBD1. CDR3 size: 15 residues. The junction had 8 bases not matched to a gene; V was cut back by 2 bases and J by 7 bases. The germline V gene encodes CDR1 MNHNS and CDR2 SASEGT. This CDR3 is CASSESGTGVWEQYF. The CDR3 DNA is TGTGCCAGCAGTGAATCTGGGACAGGGGTCTGGGAGCAGTACTTC.

CDR3: CASSLRREYQYF. The DNA for the CDR3 is TGTGCCAGCAGCTTACGTCGGGAGTATCAGTACTTC. The chain employs TRBV13 and TRBJ2-7; maybe TRBD2 (6 bases). Germline V gene sequence: CDR1 PRHDT, CDR2 FYEKMQ (reference sequence). Trimming stripped 2 bases from V and 10 bases from J, with 12 bases between. This CDR3 spans 12 amino acids. The whole variable domain, filled in from reference TRBV13 and TRBJ2-7, reads AAGVIQSPRHLIKEKRETATLKCYPIPRHDTVYWYQQGPGQDPQFLISFYEKMQSDKGSIPDRFSAQQFSDYHSELNMSSLELGDSALYFCASSLRREYQYFGPGTRLTVT.

V usage is TRBV30 and J usage is TRBJ1-2; 8 nucleotides line up with TRBD1. This CDR3 contains 14 residues. Losses at the gene ends were 2 bases for V and 8 bases for J; bases not matched to a gene: 10. The germline gives CDR1 GTSNPN, CDR2 SVGIG (reference sequence). The DNA of the CDR3 is TGTGCCTGGAGTCGGGACAGGACCCCTCGGGGCTACACCTTC. Its translation: CAWSRDRTPRGYTF.